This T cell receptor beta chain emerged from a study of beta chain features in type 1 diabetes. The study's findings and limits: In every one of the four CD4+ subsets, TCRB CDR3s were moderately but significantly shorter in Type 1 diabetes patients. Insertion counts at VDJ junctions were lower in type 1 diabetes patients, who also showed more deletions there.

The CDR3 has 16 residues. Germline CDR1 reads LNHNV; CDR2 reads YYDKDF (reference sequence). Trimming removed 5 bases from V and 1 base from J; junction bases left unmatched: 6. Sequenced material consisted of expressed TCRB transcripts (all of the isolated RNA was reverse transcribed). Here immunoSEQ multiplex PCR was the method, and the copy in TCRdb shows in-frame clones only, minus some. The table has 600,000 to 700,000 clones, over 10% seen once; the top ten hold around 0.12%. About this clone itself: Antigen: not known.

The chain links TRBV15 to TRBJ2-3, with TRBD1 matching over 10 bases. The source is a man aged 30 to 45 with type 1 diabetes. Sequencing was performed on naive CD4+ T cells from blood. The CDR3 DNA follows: TGTGCCACCAGCGCCTCCGGGACAGGGGGCACAGATACGCAGTATTTT. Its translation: CATSASGTGGTDTQYF.